The 12 T cell receptor beta chains given below trace back to one sample, sequenced in a study of blood T cell repertoires in COVID-19. Profiling relied on immunoSEQ multiplex PCR, and the TCRdb table lists in-frame clones only, not all of them. This sample has about 70,000 clones, with 81% found just once. The sequenced sample consisted of peripheral blood. The source is a woman in her 70s with acute or convalescent COVID-19.

The rearrangement joins TRBV6-6 to TRBJ1-1, with a possible D match to TRBD1 (6 bases). The germline gives CDR1 MNHNY, CDR2 SVGAGI (reference sequence). Trimming cost V 5 bases and J 3 bases, with 16 bases left between them. The CDR3 is 15 amino acids. The CDR3 loop is CASSLPSGVHTEAFF. The CDR3 DNA follows: TGTGCCAGCAGTCTCCCTTCAGGGGTTCACACTGAAGCTTTCTTT.

The rearrangement links TRBV5-6 to TRBJ1-1, with D unresolved. This CDR3 region has 13 residues. Germline CDR1 is SGHDT and CDR2 is YYEEEE. Trimming took off 5 bases at V and 2 bases at J, with 10 bases between the two ends. The CDR3 protein is CASSWWTNTEAFF. For the CDR3, the DNA is TGTGCCAGCAGTTGGTGGACTAACACTGAAGCTTTCTTT.

This clone appeared once. This chain joins TRBV6-5 and TRBJ2-7, with 8 bases aligning to TRBD1. V was pared by 0 bases and J by 6 bases, with 7 bases of the junction left unmatched. CDR1 is MNHEY and CDR2 is SVGAGI in the germline V gene. This CDR3 is 15 amino acids long. The CDR3 spells CASSYSRQGRLEQYF. The CDR3 DNA follows: TGTGCCAGCAGTTACTCGCGACAGGGGAGGCTCGAGCAGTACTTC.

J is TRBJ2-2 and V is TRBV2; 9 bases fit TRBD2. V shed 7 bases, J shed 3 bases, and the junction held 12 bases outside the gene matches. The V gene's germline CDR1 is SNHLY and CDR2 FYNNEI. The CDR3 contains 17 residues. The CDR3 region is CASKERATSGYTGELFF. CDR3 sequence (DNA): TGTGCCAGCAAGGAACGGGCGACTAGCGGCTACACCGGGGAGCTGTTTTTT.

The chain employs TRBV28 and TRBJ1-2; possibly TRBD1 for D (5 bases). Germline CDR1 MDHEN, CDR2 SYDVKM. The CDR3 consists of 13 residues. Between the trimmed V and J ends, which lost 10 bases and 1 base, there was a span of 13 bases. CDR3: CATLRGNNYGYTF. As DNA, the CDR3 is TGTGCCACCCTGCGGGGGAATAACTATGGCTACACCTTC.

V and J are TRBV5-1 and TRBJ2-2; 11 bases are shared with TRBD2. Germline lookup yields CDR1 SGHRS and CDR2 YFSETQ. The length of the CDR3 is 15 residues. V lost 2 bases and J lost 6; bases outside the gene matches: 3. Written as DNA, the CDR3 is TGCGCCAGCAGCTTCTTAGCGGGAGGGCCCGGGGAGCTGTTTTTT. Translated: CASSFLAGGPGELFF.

This chain links TRBV5-5 with TRBJ2-7; 9 bases are a match to TRBD2. This CDR3 is built from 14 residues. Trimming cost V 4 bases and J 1 base; bases outside gene matches: 3. The germline V gene has CDR1 SGHKS and CDR2 YYEKEE (reference sequence). CDR3 nucleotide sequence: TGTGCCAGCAGCCCGACTAGCGGATCCTACGAGCAGTACTTC. It specifies CASSPTSGSYEQYF.

This clone appeared a single time. The V call is TRBV7-9, the J call TRBJ1-5; TRBD1 aligns across 7 bases. Trimming took 4 bases from V and 2 from J; bases not matched to a gene: 14. The CDR3 is made up of 18 amino acids. The germline gives CDR1 SEHNR, CDR2 FQNEAQ (reference sequence). The CDR3 region is CASSSTGTAAPGNQPQHF. As DNA, the CDR3 is TGTGCCAGCAGCTCCACCGGGACAGCAGCCCCAGGCAATCAGCCCCAGCATTTT.

This sequence joins TRBV14 and TRBJ1-1; D uncertain. The germline V gene encodes CDR1 SGHDN and CDR2 FVKESK. The CDR3 is 14 residues long. Trimming stripped 2 bases from V and 1 base from J, with 8 bases between. The CDR3 nucleotides read TGTGCCAGCAGCCAAATACAGAGGAACACTGAAGCTTTCTTT. Amino acid sequence: CASSQIQRNTEAFF.

This chain joins TRBV5-4 and TRBJ2-1; 9 bases agree with TRBD2. CDR3 length equals 16 residues. V lost 2 bases to trimming and J lost 4 bases; unmatched junction nucleotides: 7. Looked up from germline, CDR1 is SGHNT and CDR2 is YYREEE (reference sequence). Here the CDR3 reads CASSFGLAGRYNEQFF. Here the CDR3 DNA reads TGTGCCAGCAGCTTTGGGCTAGCGGGACGGTACAATGAGCAGTTCTTC.

The chain recombines TRBV2 with TRBJ2-1, with 9 bases identical to TRBD2. The CDR3 loop spans 14 amino acids. Germline V gene data show CDR1 as SNHLY and CDR2 as FYNNEI. V was clipped by 6 bases and J by 8 bases; unmatched bases: 8. The CDR3 reads CASRSASGTDEQFF. The DNA for the CDR3 is TGTGCCAGCAGGAGTGCTAGCGGGACGGATGAGCAGTTCTTC.

The rearrangement uses TRBV5-6 and TRBJ1-3; 9 bases agree with TRBD1. Germline loops: CDR1 SGHDT, CDR2 YYEEEE. The CDR3 spans 16 residues. V dropped 4 bases and J dropped 0; count of bases not matched to a gene: 5. DNA for the CDR3: TGTGCCAGCAGCGGGACAGGGTTGGACTCTGGAAACACCATATATTTT. It is translated as CASSGTGLDSGNTIYF.